The clone carrying this T cell receptor (beta chain) was recorded once. Its antigen is currently unknown. These data are taken from a study of response to subunit inactivated influenza vaccine. General observations from the study: It was the authors' suggestion that each seasonal influenza vaccination recruits few new T cells.

This CDR3 region has 18 residues. CDR1 MNHGY and CDR2 SAAAGT come from the germline V gene. V lost 2 bases and J lost 4, with 20 bases in between. TCRdb itself ran the RT-PCR reads through MiXCR, one entry per CDR3 protein. The sample lists under 550,000 distinct CDR3 sequences; 7.6% were seen once. The rearrangement links TRBV6-8 to TRBJ2-2; D is possibly TRBD2 (5 bases). The source material was PBMCs from blood, sampled approximately 25 months after vaccination. The clonotype originates from a man between 50 and 70 years old who received an inactivated influenza vaccine. CDR3 region: CASSYGSGPTRATGELFF. The CDR3 DNA reads as TGTGCCAGCAGTTACGGAAGCGGCCCTACGCGAGCCACCGGGGAGCTGTTTTTT.